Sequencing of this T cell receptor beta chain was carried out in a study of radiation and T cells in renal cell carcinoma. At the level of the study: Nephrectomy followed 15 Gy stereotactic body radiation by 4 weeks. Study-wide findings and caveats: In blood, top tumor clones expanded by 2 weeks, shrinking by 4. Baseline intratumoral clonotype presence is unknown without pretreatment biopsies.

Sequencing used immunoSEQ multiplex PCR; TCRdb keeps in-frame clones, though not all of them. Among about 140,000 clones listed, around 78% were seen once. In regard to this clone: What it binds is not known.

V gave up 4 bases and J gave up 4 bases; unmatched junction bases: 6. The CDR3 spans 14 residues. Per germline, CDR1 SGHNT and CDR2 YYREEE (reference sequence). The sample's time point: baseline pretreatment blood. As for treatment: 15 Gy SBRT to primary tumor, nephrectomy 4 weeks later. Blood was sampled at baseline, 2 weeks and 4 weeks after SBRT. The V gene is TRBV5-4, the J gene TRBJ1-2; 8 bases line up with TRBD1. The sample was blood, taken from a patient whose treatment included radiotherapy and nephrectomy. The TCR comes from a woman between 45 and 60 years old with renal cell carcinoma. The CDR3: CASSQGQAGYGYTF. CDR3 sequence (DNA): TGTGCCAGCAGCCAGGGACAGGCAGGCTATGGCTACACCTTC.